What follows are 15 T cell receptor beta chains derived from one specimen sequenced in a study of blood T cell repertoires in COVID-19. Only in-frame clones appear in the TCRdb table, and some are missing; sequencing was by immunoSEQ multiplex PCR. This sample has approximately 180,000 clones, with about 85% found just once. Sequencing was done on a sample of peripheral blood. All receptors derive from a woman over 75 with acute or convalescent COVID-19.

The CDR3, as DNA: TGTGCCAGCAGCTCCTCAGCGGTGACTGAAGCTTTCTTT. Its protein is CASSSSAVTEAFF. The chain has TRBV7-3 and TRBJ1-1; D uncertain. V dropped 4 bases and J dropped 5 bases, with 11 bases sitting between them. The CDR3 runs 13 residues. Looked up from germline, CDR1 is SGHTA and CDR2 is FQGTGA.

The chain couples TRBV10-3 to TRBJ1-2; 7 bases are a match to TRBD1. V lost 0 bases to trimming and J lost 4 bases; unmatched junction nucleotides: 5. This CDR3 is 15 amino acids long. Germline-derived CDR1 and CDR2 are ENHRY and SYGVKD. The CDR3 here is CAISESLTGTYGYTF. The CDR3 DNA follows: TGTGCCATCAGTGAGTCCCTGACAGGGACCTATGGCTACACCTTC.

Notes on this clone: This sample also contains other DNA sequences that code for the same CDR3. This chain connects TRBV6-5 to TRBJ1-1; D not resolved. The CDR3 covers 13 residues. Germline CDR1 and CDR2: MNHEY and SVGAGI. The germline V and J ends were trimmed by 2 bases and 1 base, with 5 bases remaining between them. The CDR3 nucleotides read TGTGCCAGCAGTTACGGGAGGAACACTGAAGCTTTCTTT. Protein: CASSYGRNTEAFF.

V is TRBV5-1 and J is TRBJ2-4, with 7 bases lining up with TRBD2. CDR1 and CDR2 from the germline V gene are SGHRS and YFSETQ. The CDR3 extends over 15 amino acids. V dropped 4 bases and J dropped 7; count of bases not matched to a gene: 11. DNA for the CDR3: TGCGCCAGCAGCCCACGACGGGGAGGGAGTAACATTCAGTACTTC. Translation: CASSPRRGGSNIQYF.

This chain links TRBV5-1 with TRBJ2-1; tentative D call: TRBD2 (5 bases). The CDR3 is made up of 15 amino acids. Germline lookup yields CDR1 SGHRS and CDR2 YFSETQ. Trimming shortened V by 0 bases and J by 9 bases, and 16 bases separated the two germline ends. This chain's CDR3 is CASSLGGPKHGEQFF. CDR3 nucleotides: TGCGCCAGCAGCTTGGGAGGGCCCAAGCATGGTGAGCAGTTCTTC.

V gene TRBV2 combines with J gene TRBJ1-6; 7 bases are shared with TRBD1. The trim removed 6 bases at V and 7 bases at J, leaving 12 bases unmatched. CDR1 SNHLY and CDR2 FYNNEI come from the germline V gene. This CDR3 has 16 residues. The CDR3 DNA follows: TGTGCCAGCAGCGTTTGGGACAGTAAGACCAATTCACCCCTCCACTTT. As protein: CASSVWDSKTNSPLHF.

V usage is TRBV6-5 and J usage is TRBJ2-7, with 10 bases fitting TRBD1. Germline loops: CDR1 MNHEY, CDR2 SVGAGI. Trimming took 2 bases from V and 6 from J; bases not matched to a gene: 4. The CDR3 spans 14 residues. CDR3 protein: CASSYRDRGSEQYF. The CDR3, as DNA: TGTGCCAGCAGTTACCGGGACAGGGGAAGCGAGCAGTACTTC.

The chain uses TRBV7-9 and TRBJ1-3, with D possibly matching TRBD1 (6 bases). Trimming left V 1 base short and J 0 bases short, with 16 bases between. Germline values: CDR1 SEHNR, CDR2 FQNEAQ (reference sequence). The CDR3 is 18 residues long. The CDR3 sequence is CASSLGAGAFSSGNTIYF. The CDR3 bases are TGTGCCAGCAGCTTAGGGGCAGGGGCGTTCTCCTCTGGAAACACCATATATTTT.

In the case of this clone: This likely comes from a read error, as the CDR3 has no conserved phenylalanine or tryptophan at its end. The DNA is omitted, as the CDR3 cannot be located on it reliably, and the CDR3 follows TCRdb's listing. The chain has TRBV21-1 and TRBJ2-7; the listed D gene, TRBD1, was not tested against the DNA. TRBV21-1 is classified as a pseudogene. The length of the CDR3 is 11 amino acids, counting both ends. The CDR3: CASEKVFTQGS.

This clone was seen once. The chain couples TRBV5-4 to TRBJ2-6; no firm D call. Germline assignment: CDR1 SGHNT and CDR2 YYREEE (reference sequence). The CDR3 is 15 residues long. V gave up 0 bases and J gave up 0 bases, with 4 bases separating them. The CDR3 reads CASSLDGSGANVLTF. The CDR3 coding sequence is TGTGCCAGCAGCTTGGACGGCTCTGGGGCCAACGTCCTGACTTTC.

The gene calls are TRBV9 and TRBJ1-6; no reliable D call. With 4 bases removed from V and 0 bases from J, the gap between germline ends came to 14 bases. CDR1 and CDR2 from the germline V gene are SGDLS and YYNGEE. The CDR3 runs 17 residues. The CDR3 DNA is TGTGCCAGCAGCCCCAATACGGGTAGCTCCTATAATTCACCCCTCCACTTT. Translating gives CASSPNTGSSYNSPLHF.

This rearrangement joins TRBV2 to TRBJ1-1; 7 nucleotides line up with TRBD1. Germline lookup yields CDR1 SNHLY and CDR2 FYNNEI. This CDR3 spans 19 amino acids. Germline trimming cut 3 bases from V and 1 base from J; bases unmatched to any gene: 17. This CDR3 is CASSEGGQLLLTSNTEAFF. CDR3 sequence (DNA): TGTGCCAGCAGTGAGGGGGGACAGCTTCTACTTACTTCGAACACTGAAGCTTTCTTT.

The chain couples TRBV18 to TRBJ1-3; D uncertain. CDR1 KGHSH and CDR2 LQKENI come from the germline V gene. The CDR3 has 16 residues. The V end lost 2 bases, the J end lost 0 bases, and 11 bases lay between the germline ends. CDR3 loop: CASSPNGPGSGNTIYF. Here the CDR3 DNA reads TGTGCCAGCTCACCAAATGGGCCCGGCTCTGGAAACACCATATATTTT.

This CDR3 reads CANLESHYGYTF. The CDR3 region has the DNA TGTGCCAACCTAGAGAGCCACTATGGCTACACCTTC. This chain connects TRBV6-5 to TRBJ1-2; D unclear. In germline, CDR1 is MNHEY, CDR2 SVGAGI. V dropped 10 bases and J dropped 3 bases, with 12 bases sitting between them. This CDR3 has 12 residues.

The chain recombines TRBV6-5 with TRBJ1-2; tentative D call: TRBD1 (5 bases). The CDR3 totals 13 residues. Germline loops: CDR1 MNHEY, CDR2 SVGAGI. Trimming removed 2 bases at V and 6 bases at J, with 10 bases between. Here the CDR3 DNA reads TGTGCCAGCAGTTACGGCAGGGTCGATGGCTACACCTTC. Its translation: CASSYGRVDGYTF.